Listed below are T cell receptor beta chains from one sample, sequenced in a study of cytomegalovirus exposure and HLA in healthy donors. Data came from immunoSEQ multiplex PCR; TCRdb stores just in-frame clones and leaves some out. The profile shows approximately 150,000 clones, about 72% of them singletons. Sequencing was performed on PBMCs. The origin of the receptors is a human donor in good health. Both conserved end residues are part of each CDR3. The order of the fields is V gene, clone size, D gene, J gene, CDR3 protein, CDR3 DNA. D genes are given only for firm matches. Size is omitted from some rows. Given values are once, few, many or a class for expanded clones.

v_gene: TRBV27
abundance: once
d_gene: TRBD1
j_gene: TRBJ2-7
CDR3aa: CASSFQGQPYEQYF
CDR3nt: TGTGCCAGCAGTTTCCAGGGACAGCCCTACGAGCAGTACTTC

v_gene: TRBV10-2
abundance: few
d_gene: .
j_gene: TRBJ2-3
CDR3aa: CASEEYGGSTDTQYF
CDR3nt: TGCGCCAGCGAGGAGTACGGCGGGAGCACAGATACGCAGTATTTT

v_gene: TRBV19
abundance: .
d_gene: .
j_gene: TRBJ2-7
CDR3aa: CASSMTGLSYEQYF
CDR3nt: TGTGCCAGTAGTATGACAGGACTCTCCTACGAGCAGTACTTC

v_gene: TRBV7-2
abundance: .
d_gene: TRBD1
j_gene: TRBJ1-2
CDR3aa: CASSSGQGAYYGYTF
CDR3nt: TGTGCCAGCAGCTCCGGACAGGGGGCGTACTATGGCTACACCTTC

v_gene: TRBV6-5
abundance: once
d_gene: .
j_gene: TRBJ2-7
CDR3aa: CASSYSWTATYEQYF
CDR3nt: TGTGCCAGCAGTTACTCGTGGACAGCAACCTACGAGCAGTACTTC

v_gene: TRBV15
abundance: .
d_gene: .
j_gene: TRBJ1-5
CDR3aa: CATSRDSAGWQPQHF
CDR3nt: TGTGCCACCAGCAGAGATTCGGCAGGGTGGCAGCCCCAGCATTTT

v_gene: TRBV19
abundance: .
d_gene: TRBD2
j_gene: TRBJ2-2
CDR3aa: CASRLAGGFRAGELFF
CDR3nt: TGTGCCAGTCGACTAGCGGGGGGTTTTCGGGCCGGGGAGCTGTTTTTT

v_gene: TRBV6-1
abundance: .
d_gene: TRBD1
j_gene: TRBJ2-7
CDR3aa: CASSDWDRGRLEQYF
CDR3nt: TGTGCCAGCAGTGATTGGGACAGGGGGCGCTTGGAGCAGTACTTC

v_gene: TRBV5-1
abundance: .
d_gene: .
j_gene: TRBJ1-5
CDR3aa: CASRIVPGNQPQHF
CDR3nt: TGCGCCAGCAGAATCGTCCCGGGCAATCAGCCCCAGCATTTT

v_gene: TRBV7-9
abundance: few
d_gene: TRBD1
j_gene: TRBJ2-7
CDR3aa: CASSAPLGGQGVVEQYF
CDR3nt: TGTGCCAGCAGCGCCCCCCTGGGGGGACAGGGAGTTGTCGAGCAGTACTTC

v_gene: TRBV9
abundance: .
d_gene: TRBD1
j_gene: TRBJ1-3
CDR3aa: CASSLGQFSGNTIYF
CDR3nt: TGTGCCAGCAGCTTGGGACAGTTTTCTGGAAACACCATATATTTT

v_gene: TRBV19
abundance: .
d_gene: TRBD1
j_gene: TRBJ1-2
CDR3aa: CASSVRVGTANYGYTF
CDR3nt: TGTGCCAGTAGTGTCCGTGTGGGGACAGCTAACTATGGCTACACCTTC

v_gene: TRBV2
abundance: few
d_gene: TRBD1
j_gene: TRBJ1-6
CDR3aa: CASRRTGIDLNSPLHF
CDR3nt: TGTGCCAGCAGGAGGACAGGGATCGATTTGAATTCACCCCTCCACTTT

v_gene: TRBV7-6
abundance: .
d_gene: .
j_gene: TRBJ1-1
CDR3aa: CASSLAVATGNTEAFF
CDR3nt: TGCGCCAGCAGCTTAGCGGTCGCGACAGGGAACACTGAAGCTTTCTTT

v_gene: TRBV2
abundance: .
d_gene: .
j_gene: TRBJ2-3
CDR3aa: CASSVRGSTDTQYF
CDR3nt: TGTGCCAGCAGTGTTCGAGGGAGCACAGATACGCAGTATTTT

v_gene: TRBV9
abundance: .
d_gene: .
j_gene: TRBJ1-4
CDR3aa: CASSPGFREKLFF
CDR3nt: TGTGCCAGCAGCCCAGGGTTTAGGGAAAAACTGTTTTTT

v_gene: TRBV5-5
abundance: .
d_gene: .
j_gene: TRBJ1-6
CDR3aa: CASSFKAPGNNSPLHF
CDR3nt: TGTGCCAGCAGCTTTAAAGCCCCAGGGAACAATTCACCCCTCCACTTT